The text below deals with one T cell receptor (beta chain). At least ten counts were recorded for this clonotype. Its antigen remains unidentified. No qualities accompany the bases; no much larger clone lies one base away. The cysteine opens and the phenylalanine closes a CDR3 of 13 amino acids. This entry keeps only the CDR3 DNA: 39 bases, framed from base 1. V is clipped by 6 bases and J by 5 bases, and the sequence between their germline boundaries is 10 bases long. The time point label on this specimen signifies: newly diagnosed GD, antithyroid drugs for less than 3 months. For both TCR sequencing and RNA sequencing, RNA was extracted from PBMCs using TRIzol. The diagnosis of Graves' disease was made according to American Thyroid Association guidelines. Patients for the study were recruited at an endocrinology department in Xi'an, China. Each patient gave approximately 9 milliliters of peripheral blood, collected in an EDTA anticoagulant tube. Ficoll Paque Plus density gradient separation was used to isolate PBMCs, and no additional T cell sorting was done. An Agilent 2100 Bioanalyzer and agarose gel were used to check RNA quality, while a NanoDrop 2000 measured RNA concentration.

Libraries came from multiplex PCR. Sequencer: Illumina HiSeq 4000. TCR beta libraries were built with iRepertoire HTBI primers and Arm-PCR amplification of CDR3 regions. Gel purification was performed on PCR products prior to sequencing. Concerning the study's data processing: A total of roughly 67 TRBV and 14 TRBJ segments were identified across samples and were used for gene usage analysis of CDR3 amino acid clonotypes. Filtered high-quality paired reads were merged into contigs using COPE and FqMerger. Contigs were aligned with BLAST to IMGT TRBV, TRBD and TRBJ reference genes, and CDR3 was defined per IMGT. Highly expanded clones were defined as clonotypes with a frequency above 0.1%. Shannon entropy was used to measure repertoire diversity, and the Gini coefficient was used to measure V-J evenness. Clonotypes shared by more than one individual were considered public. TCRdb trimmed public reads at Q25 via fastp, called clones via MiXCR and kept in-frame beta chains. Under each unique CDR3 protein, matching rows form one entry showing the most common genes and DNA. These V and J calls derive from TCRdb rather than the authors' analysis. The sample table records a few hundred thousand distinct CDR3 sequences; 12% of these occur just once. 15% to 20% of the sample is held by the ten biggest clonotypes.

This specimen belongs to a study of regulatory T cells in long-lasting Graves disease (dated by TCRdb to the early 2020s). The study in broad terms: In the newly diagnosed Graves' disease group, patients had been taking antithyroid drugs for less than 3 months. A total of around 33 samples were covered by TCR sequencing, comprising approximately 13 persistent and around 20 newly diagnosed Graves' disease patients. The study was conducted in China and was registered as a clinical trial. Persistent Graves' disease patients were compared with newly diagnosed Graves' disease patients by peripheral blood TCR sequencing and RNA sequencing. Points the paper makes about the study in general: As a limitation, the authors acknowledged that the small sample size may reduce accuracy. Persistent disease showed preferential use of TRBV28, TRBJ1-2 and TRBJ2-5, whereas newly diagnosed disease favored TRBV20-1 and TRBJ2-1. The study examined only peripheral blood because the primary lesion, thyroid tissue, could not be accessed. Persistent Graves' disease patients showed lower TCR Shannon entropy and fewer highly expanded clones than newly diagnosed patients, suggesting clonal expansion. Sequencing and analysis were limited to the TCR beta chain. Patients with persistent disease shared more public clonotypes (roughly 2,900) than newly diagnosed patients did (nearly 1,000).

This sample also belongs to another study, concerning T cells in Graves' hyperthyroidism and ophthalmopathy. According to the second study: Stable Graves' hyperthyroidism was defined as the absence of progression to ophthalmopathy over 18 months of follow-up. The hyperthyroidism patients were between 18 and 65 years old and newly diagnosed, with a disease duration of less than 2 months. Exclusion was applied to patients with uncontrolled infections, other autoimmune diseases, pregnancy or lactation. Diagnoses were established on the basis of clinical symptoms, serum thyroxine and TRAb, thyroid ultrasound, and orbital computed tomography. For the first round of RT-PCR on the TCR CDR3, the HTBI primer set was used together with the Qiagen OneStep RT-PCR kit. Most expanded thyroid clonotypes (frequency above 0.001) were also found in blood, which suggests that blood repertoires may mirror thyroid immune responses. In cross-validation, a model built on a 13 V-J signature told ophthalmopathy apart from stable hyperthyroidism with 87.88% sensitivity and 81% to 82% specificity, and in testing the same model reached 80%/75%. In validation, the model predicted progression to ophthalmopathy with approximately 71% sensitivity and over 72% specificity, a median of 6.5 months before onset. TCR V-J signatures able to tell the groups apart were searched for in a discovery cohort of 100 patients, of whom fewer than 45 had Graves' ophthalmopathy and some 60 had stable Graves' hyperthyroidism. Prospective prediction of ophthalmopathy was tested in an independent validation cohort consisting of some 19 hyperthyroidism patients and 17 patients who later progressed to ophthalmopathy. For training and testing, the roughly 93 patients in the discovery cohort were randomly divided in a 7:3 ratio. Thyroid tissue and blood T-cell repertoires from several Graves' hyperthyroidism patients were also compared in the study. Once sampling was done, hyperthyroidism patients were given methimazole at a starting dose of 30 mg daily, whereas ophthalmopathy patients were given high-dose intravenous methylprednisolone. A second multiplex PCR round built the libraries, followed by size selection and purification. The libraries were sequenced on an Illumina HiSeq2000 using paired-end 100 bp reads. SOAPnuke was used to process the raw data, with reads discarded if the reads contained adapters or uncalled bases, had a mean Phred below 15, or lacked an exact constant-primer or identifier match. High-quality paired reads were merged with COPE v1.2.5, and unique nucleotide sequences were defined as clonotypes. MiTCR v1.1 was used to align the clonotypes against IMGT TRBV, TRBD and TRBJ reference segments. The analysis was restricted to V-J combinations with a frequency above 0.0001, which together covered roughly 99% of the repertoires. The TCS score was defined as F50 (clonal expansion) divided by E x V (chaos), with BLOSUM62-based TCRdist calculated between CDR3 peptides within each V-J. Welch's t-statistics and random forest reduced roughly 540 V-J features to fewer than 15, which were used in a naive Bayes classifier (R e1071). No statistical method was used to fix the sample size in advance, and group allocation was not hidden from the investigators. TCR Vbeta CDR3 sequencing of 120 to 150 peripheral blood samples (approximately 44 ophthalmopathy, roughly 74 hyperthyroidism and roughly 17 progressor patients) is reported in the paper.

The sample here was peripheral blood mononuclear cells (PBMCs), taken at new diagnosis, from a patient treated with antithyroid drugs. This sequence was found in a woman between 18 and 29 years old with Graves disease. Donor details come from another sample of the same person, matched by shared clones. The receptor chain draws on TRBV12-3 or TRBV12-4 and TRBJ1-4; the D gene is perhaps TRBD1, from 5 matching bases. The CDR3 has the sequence CASRRDSNEKLFF. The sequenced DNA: TGTGCCAGCAGGCGGGACTCCAATGAAAAACTGTTTTTT.